This TCR beta chain was identified in a study of blood T cell repertoires in COVID-19. The wider study: Material from acute and convalescent COVID-19 was sourced from the United States, Italy and Spain. In each case, the material was cDNA or gDNA derived from T cells, B-cell-depleted T cells, or PBMCs.

Trimming at V came to 4 bases and at J to 4 bases, leaving 18 bases not matched to a gene. CDR3 length equals 19 residues. Germline loops: CDR1 SGHTA, CDR2 FQGNSA. The Seattle site enrolled patients during active infection and followed them longitudinally. Methods used by the authors: Reference gene primers were amplified, and this amplification served to estimate nucleated cell counts. Sequencing used immunoSEQ multiplex PCR; TCRdb keeps in-frame clones, though not all of them. The V and J calls and the clone size are those of that table, but D and trimming were determined from the DNA. The sample includes approximately 300,000 clones, 85% to 90% of them seen just once.

Material: peripheral blood. This chain connects TRBV7-2 to TRBJ1-2, with TRBD1 identical over 10 bases. The source of this sequence is a woman in her 40s with COVID-19, enrolled during active disease. In DNA, the CDR3 is TGTGCCAGCAGCTCGGCGGCAGGGACAGGGGCTTCATTATCCTATGGCTACACCTTC. Translated: CASSSAAGTGASLSYGYTF. Variable domain in full (rest from reference TRBV7-2 and TRBJ1-2): GAGVSQSPSNKVTEKGKDVELRCDPISGHTALYWYRQSLGQGLEFLIYFQGNSAPDKSGLPSDRFSAERTGGSVSTLTIQRTQQEDSAVYLCASSSAAGTGASLSYGYTFGSGTRLTVV.